This entry is about one T cell receptor beta chain. What this receptor recognizes is not known. Sequencer: NextSeq 550. The Human TCR Profiling Kit (MiLaboratory) was used to make UMI-labeled 5' RACE TRB cDNA libraries. The full amount of extracted RNA was used for cDNA synthesis, and the full amount of resulting cDNA was used for PCR amplification. Libraries were prepared in parallel with an identical number of PCR cycles. As for how the authors treated the data: About 50,000 +/- 10,000 unique UMI-labeled TRB cDNA molecules per library were extracted with MIGEC and MiXCR, with at least two reads per UMI required. An average of approximately 40,000 +/- 10,000 functional in-frame TRB CDR3 nucleotide clonotypes without stop codons was found per library. After downsampling to 5000 UMI-labeled TRB molecules per sample, diversity metrics, including normalized Shannon-Wiener and Chao1, were computed in VDJtools. VDJtools computed clonotype-size-weighted physicochemical properties of the central five CDR3 residues: interaction energy, strength, volume and Kidera factor 4. TCRdb reprocessed the raw reads; every CDR3 protein sequence is a single record, and DNA is not supplied. The V and J calls, along with clone size, are taken from TCRdb and not from the paper's own processing. This sample's records show fewer than 80,000 distinct CDR3 sequences. 4.3% of the sample is held by the ten biggest clonotypes.

This record comes from a study of CXCR3-negative and CXCR3-positive naive CD8 T cells (dated by TCRdb to the late 2010s). At the level of the whole study: In total, approximately 130 million TRB reads were obtained, corresponding to roughly 1.5 +/- 0.3 million reads per library. The diversity and physicochemical repertoire analyses included eleven to twelve donors pooled from two independent experiments. TRBV-TRBJ cluster analysis included naive subsets from several donors and memory cells from 3 donors. Broader findings and caveats from the paper: Repertoire diversity was comparably high in both naive subsets but much lower in memory CD8+ T cells. Freshly isolated PBMCs were used for most assays because CXCR3 expression went down partially after cryopreservation. Because surface CD5, which has been linked to self-reactivity in mice, was comparable between naive subsets, TCR interaction strength was also inferred from TRB CDR3 physicochemical properties. TRBV-TRBJ usage was similar between naive CXCR3-negative and CXCR3-positive cells from the same donor, while memory cells showed distinct patterns. TRB CDR3s from CXCR3-positive naive cells showed higher hydrophobicity (lower Kidera factor 4), lower energy, and higher strength and volume indices than CXCR3-negative naive cells.

For each CD8+ T cell subset, flow sorting was done in triplicate, and about 300,000 cells per subset went directly into RLT lysis buffer. To exclude memory contaminants, naive CD8+ T cells were stringently defined as CD45RO-CCR7+CD27+CD95-. Standard density gradient centrifugation was used to isolate peripheral blood mononuclear cells from buffy coats. Naive CXCR3-negative and CXCR3-positive CD8+ T cells were flow-sorted on a FACSAria III. An RNeasy Mini Kit was used to extract total RNA from the sorted cells. From a lookup of the germline V gene, CDR1 and CDR2 are ENHRY and SYGVKD. Its CDR3 holds 19 amino acids, cysteine through phenylalanine. The nucleotide record is missing.

The rearranged segments are TRBV10-3 and TRBJ2-3; TCRdb lists TRBD2, though no DNA is available to test this call. The sequence came from a human donor in good health. Some clones in this sample may be carry-over from other donors' samples. Sequenced input: naive CXCR3- CD8+ T cells from blood. In light of the paper, this sample's cell subset or site label describes: CD45RO-CCR7+CD27+CD95- naive CD8+ T cells lacking CXCR3 (TNR3-). This receptor has the CDR3 CAISESAERRGANTDTQYF.